The 21 T cell receptor beta chains below all came from one sample that was sequenced in a study of CD8+CD57+ T cells in acquired aplastic anemia. According to the study, genomic DNA was the template for TCR beta VDJ and CDR3 profiling. MiXCR, run by TCRdb on the reads, gives a single entry per CDR3 protein. Here the sample spans about 160,000 distinct CDR3 sequences, 35% to 55% being singletons. Sequencing was carried out using sorted CD4+, CD8+, or CD8+CD57+ T cells (not recorded which) from PBMCs. The source is a human donor in good health.

The J gene is TRBJ2-7, the V gene TRBV7-9; D assignment may be TRBD1 or TRBD2 (6 bases each). This CDR3 is 14 amino acids long. V lost 2 bases and J lost 3, with 11 bases in between. The germline V gene has CDR1 SEHNR and CDR2 FQNEAQ (reference sequence). CDR3 DNA: TGTGCCAGCAGCTTACTACAGGGAGGCTACGAGCAGTACTTC. This codes for CASSLLQGGYEQYF.

As for this clonotype: A much larger clone sits a single nucleotide away, making a read error possible. The chain joins TRBV11-2 to TRBJ2-7; no firm D call. V was trimmed by 3 bases and J by 1 base, leaving 13 bases between them. The CDR3 extends over 15 amino acids. Germline CDR1 and CDR2: SGHAT and FQNNGV. The CDR3 DNA is TGTGCCAGCAGCTTGACCGACGGTGGGTCCTACGAGCAGTACGTC. Its protein is CASSLTDGGSYEQYV.

This chain joins TRBV20-1 and TRBJ2-2, with TRBD2 matching 10 bases. The germline V gene encodes CDR1 DFQATT and CDR2 SNEGSKA (reference sequence). The CDR3 is 15 amino acids. V lost 2 bases and J lost 8; bases outside the gene matches: 8. The CDR3 spells CSARSPPSGSGELFF. The CDR3 nucleotides read TGCAGTGCTAGATCCCCCCCTAGCGGGAGTGGGGAGCTGTTTTTT.

The DNA for the CDR3 is TGTGCCAGCATGCGTGGTGGATACACAGATACGCAGTATTTT. Translated, it gives CASMRGGYTDTQYF. The chain joins TRBV2 to TRBJ2-3; unclear D gene. CDR1 is SNHLY, CDR2 FYNNEI, per germline. CDR3 length equals 14 residues. Trimming took 7 bases from V and 2 from J, leaving 13 bases between them.

Concerning this clonotype itself: An end of the junction does not agree with germline; a read error may underlie this. The rearrangement links TRBV12-3 or TRBV12-4 to TRBJ1-3, with a weak D call TRBD1 (6 bases). This CDR3 spans 16 amino acids. The CDR3 region has the DNA TGTGCCAGCAGCCATAGACAGGAGATCTCTGGAAACACCGTATATTTT. Its translation: CASSHRQEISGNTVYF.

This chain links TRBV4-2 with TRBJ2-1; 15 bases align to TRBD2. The germline V gene has CDR1 LGHNA and CDR2 YNFKEQ. V shed 4 bases, J shed 0 bases, and the junction held 10 bases outside the gene matches. The CDR3 totals 20 residues. CDR3 sequence (DNA): TGTGCCAGCAGCCTACGGACTAGCGGGAGGGGATTAAGCTCCTACAATGAGCAGTTCTTC. As protein: CASSLRTSGRGLSSYNEQFF.

This clonotype appeared many times. The V gene is TRBV19, the J gene TRBJ1-2; 7 bases are a match to TRBD1. Germline loops: CDR1 LNHDA, CDR2 SQIVND (reference sequence). The CDR3 sequence is 14 residues long. J gave up 0 bases and V 7 bases, and 5 bases lay outside the gene matches. CDR3 nucleotide sequence: TGTGCCAGTACTCTTGGGACAGCTAACTATGGCTACACCTTC. Translating it yields CASTLGTANYGYTF.

The CDR3 DNA reads as TGTGCCAGCAGCTTAGGACAGGGCCCTCAAGAGACCCAGTACTTC. Protein product: CASSLGQGPQETQYF. The genes are TRBV7-6 and TRBJ2-5; 7 positions agree with TRBD1. CDR3 length equals 15 residues. Germline values: CDR1 SGHVS, CDR2 FNYEAQ. V lost 1 base to trimming and J lost 2 bases; unmatched junction nucleotides: 4.

The gene calls are TRBV6-1 and TRBJ1-1; tentative D call: TRBD1 (5 bases). The germline CDR1 and CDR2 sequences are MNHNS and SASEGT. Between the trimmed V and J ends, which lost 5 bases and 4 bases, there was a span of 14 bases. This CDR3 is built from 14 residues. This CDR3 is CASSRSQGVTEAFF. The CDR3 region has the DNA TGTGCCAGCAGTCGTTCCCAGGGAGTCACTGAAGCTTTCTTT.

V is TRBV5-1 and J is TRBJ2-2, with 11 bases matching TRBD2. The germline V gene has CDR1 SGHRS and CDR2 YFSETQ. CDR3 length equals 14 residues. V lost 4 bases and J lost 4; bases outside the gene matches: 0. The CDR3 spells CASSLAGGTGELFF. The CDR3 region has the DNA TGCGCCAGCAGCCTAGCGGGGGGCACCGGGGAGCTGTTTTTT.

This clonotype showed up many times. The chain carries TRBV10-1 and TRBJ2-2; no firm D call. CDR1 WNHNN and CDR2 SYGVQD come from the germline V gene (reference sequence). The CDR3 sequence is 14 residues long. V lost 4 bases and J lost 6, with 12 bases in between. The CDR3: CASSGRISPGELFF. The CDR3 DNA is TGCGCCAGCAGTGGTCGGATTAGTCCCGGGGAGCTGTTTTTT.

The chain carries TRBV25-1 and TRBJ1-2, with D maybe TRBD1 (6 bases). This CDR3 spans 15 amino acids. Trimming stripped 4 bases from V and 3 bases from J, with 15 bases between. The germline gives CDR1 MGHDK, CDR2 SYGVNS. CDR3 DNA: TGTGCCAGCAGTGGAATCGGGGGGCTCGACTATGGCTACACCTTC. Translating it yields CASSGIGGLDYGYTF.

V and J are TRBV5-6 and TRBJ2-1; 10 bases align to TRBD1. The J call may be wrong; the DNA end is better matched by TRBJ2-7. Germline V CDR1 and CDR2: SGHDT, YYEEEE. The length of the CDR3 is 15 residues. The CDR3 DNA reads TGTGCCAGCAGCTCCGGACAGGGGGTCCCCTACGAGCAGTACTTC. Translated, it gives CASSSGQGVPYEQYF.

The genes are TRBV12-3 or TRBV12-4 and TRBJ2-2; possibly TRBD1 for D (5 bases). The CDR3 is 16 amino acids. Trimming cost V 2 bases and J 4 bases, with 14 bases left between them. Here the CDR3 DNA reads TGTGCCAGCAGTTTACCCAAGGGGTTGGGCACCGGGGAGCTGTTTTTT. Translation: CASSLPKGLGTGELFF.

A note on this clonotype: The junction departs from germline at one end; a sequencing error may be responsible. The chain has TRBV24-1 and TRBJ2-2, with D perhaps matching TRBD2 (5 bases). CDR1 is KGHDR, CDR2 SFDVKD, per germline. The CDR3 consists of 13 residues. The CDR3 region has the DNA TGTGCCACCAGGGCGGCCCGCACCGGGGAGCTGTCTTTT. Protein: CATRAARTGELSF.

The V and J genes are TRBV9 and TRBJ2-1, with D perhaps matching TRBD1 or TRBD2 (5 bases each). V shed 3 bases and J shed 6 bases, with 16 bases lying between them. CDR3 length: 15 residues. Germline lookup yields CDR1 SGDLS and CDR2 YYNGEE. The DNA for the CDR3 is TGTGCCAGCAGCGAGGGGCTAGCCCTTATCAATGAGCAGTTCTTC. Translating gives CASSEGLALINEQFF.

The chain couples TRBV18 to TRBJ1-6; no clear D gene. Trimming took 3 bases from V and 0 from J, leaving 9 bases between them. The V gene's germline CDR1 is KGHSH and CDR2 LQKENI. CDR3 size: 16 residues. The CDR3, as DNA: TGTGCCAGCTCACCGTCAGCCAGCTCCTATAATTCACCCCTCCACTTT. This encodes CASSPSASSYNSPLHF.

In the case of this clonotype: A read error may account for a junction end that differs from germline. The V and J genes are TRBV10-3 and TRBJ1-1, with a tentative D call TRBD1 (6 bases). This CDR3 has 18 residues. Germline-derived CDR1 and CDR2 are ENHRY and SYGVKD. The CDR3 loop reads CASSVESGAFGMNTEAFF. CDR3 in DNA: TGTGCCAGCAGTGTGGAGTCAGGGGCATTTGGGATGAACACTGAAGCTTTCTTT.

The rearrangement links TRBV19 to TRBJ2-4; D is unresolved. This CDR3 has 17 amino acids. V lost 1 base and J lost 0, with 13 bases in between. Germline values: CDR1 LNHDA, CDR2 SQIVND (reference sequence). CDR3 bases: TGTGCCAGTAGTATAGTCGACGAGCGAGAAGCCAAAAACATTCAGTACTTC. Protein product: CASSIVDEREAKNIQYF.

The chain uses TRBV19 and TRBJ1-6; TRBD1 might be the D (5 bases). The length of the CDR3 is 13 residues. The V gene lost 6 bases and the J gene lost 5 bases, with 8 bases spanning the gap. Per the germline V gene, CDR1 is LNHDA and CDR2 is SQIVND (reference sequence). CDR3 sequence reads: CASSSRDNSPLHF. For the CDR3, the DNA is TGTGCCAGTAGCTCCAGGGATAATTCACCCCTCCACTTT.

The rearrangement links TRBV20-1 to TRBJ2-7; a weak D match, TRBD1 (5 bases). The germline CDR1 and CDR2 sequences are DFQATT and SNEGSKA (reference sequence). CDR3 size: 16 residues. Trimming took 0 bases from V and 2 from J, leaving 17 bases between them. The CDR3 here is CSARDWSGGRAYEQYF. In DNA form, the CDR3 reads TGCAGTGCTAGAGATTGGAGTGGTGGCAGGGCCTACGAGCAGTACTTC.